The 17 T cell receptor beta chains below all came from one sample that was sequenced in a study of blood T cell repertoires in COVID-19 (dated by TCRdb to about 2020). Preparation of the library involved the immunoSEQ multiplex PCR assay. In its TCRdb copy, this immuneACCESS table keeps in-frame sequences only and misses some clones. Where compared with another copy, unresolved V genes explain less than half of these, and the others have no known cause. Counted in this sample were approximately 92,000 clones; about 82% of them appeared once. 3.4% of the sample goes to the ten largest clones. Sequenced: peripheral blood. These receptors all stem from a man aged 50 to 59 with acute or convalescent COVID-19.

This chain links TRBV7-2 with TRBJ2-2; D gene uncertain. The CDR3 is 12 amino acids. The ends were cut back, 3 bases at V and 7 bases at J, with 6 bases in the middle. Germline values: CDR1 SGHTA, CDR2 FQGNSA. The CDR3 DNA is TGTGCCAGCAGCTTTTCGTACGGGGAGCTGTTTTTT. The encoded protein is CASSFSYGELFF. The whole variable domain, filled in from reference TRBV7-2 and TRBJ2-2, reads GAGVSQSPSNKVTEKGKDVELRCDPISGHTALYWYRQSLGQGLEFLIYFQGNSAPDKSGLPSDRFSAERTGGSVSTLTIQRTQQEDSAVYLCASSFSYGELFFGEGSRLTVL.

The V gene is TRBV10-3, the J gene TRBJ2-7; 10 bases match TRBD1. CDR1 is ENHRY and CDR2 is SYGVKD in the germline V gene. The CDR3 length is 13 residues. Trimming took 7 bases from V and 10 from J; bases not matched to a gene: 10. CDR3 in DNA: TGTGCCATCACCCAAGGACAGGGGGAATTACAGTACTTC. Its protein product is CAITQGQGELQYF.

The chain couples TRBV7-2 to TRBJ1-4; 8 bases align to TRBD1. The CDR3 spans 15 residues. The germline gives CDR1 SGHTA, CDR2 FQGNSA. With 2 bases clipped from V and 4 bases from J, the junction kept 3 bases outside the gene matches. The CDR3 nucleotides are TGTGCCAGCAGCTTAAGGACAGGGAGTAATGAAAAACTGTTTTTT. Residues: CASSLRTGSNEKLFF.

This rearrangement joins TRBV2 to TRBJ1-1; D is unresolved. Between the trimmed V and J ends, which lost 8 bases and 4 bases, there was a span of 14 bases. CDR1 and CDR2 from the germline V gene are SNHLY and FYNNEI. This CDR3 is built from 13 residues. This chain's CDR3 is CASQIISGTEAFF. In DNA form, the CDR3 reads TGTGCCAGCCAAATAATCTCGGGCACTGAAGCTTTCTTT.

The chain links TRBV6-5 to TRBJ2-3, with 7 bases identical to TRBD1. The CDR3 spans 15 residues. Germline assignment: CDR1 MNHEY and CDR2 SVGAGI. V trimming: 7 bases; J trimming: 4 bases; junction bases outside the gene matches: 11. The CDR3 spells CASNIGTVWADTQYF. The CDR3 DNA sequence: TGTGCCAGCAATATCGGGACAGTCTGGGCAGATACGCAGTATTTT.

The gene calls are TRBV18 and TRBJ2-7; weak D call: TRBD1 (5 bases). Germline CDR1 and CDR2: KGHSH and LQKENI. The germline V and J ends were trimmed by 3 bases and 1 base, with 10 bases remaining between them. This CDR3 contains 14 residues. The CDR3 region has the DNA TGTGCCAGCTCACCGCGGCAGGGTTCCTACGAGCAGTACTTC. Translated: CASSPRQGSYEQYF.

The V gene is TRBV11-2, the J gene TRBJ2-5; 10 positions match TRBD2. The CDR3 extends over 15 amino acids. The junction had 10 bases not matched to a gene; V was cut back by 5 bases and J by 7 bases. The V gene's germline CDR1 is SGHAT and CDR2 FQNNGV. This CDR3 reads CASSTGASGRLTQYF. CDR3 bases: TGTGCCAGCAGCACAGGGGCTAGCGGGAGATTGACCCAGTACTTC.

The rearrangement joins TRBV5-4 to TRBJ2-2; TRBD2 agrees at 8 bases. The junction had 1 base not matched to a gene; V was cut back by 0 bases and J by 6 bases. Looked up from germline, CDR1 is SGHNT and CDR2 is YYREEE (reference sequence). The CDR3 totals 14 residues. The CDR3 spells CASSLGGGSGELFF. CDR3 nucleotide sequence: TGTGCCAGCAGCTTGGGCGGGGGGTCCGGGGAGCTGTTTTTT. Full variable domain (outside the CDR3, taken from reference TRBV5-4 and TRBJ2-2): ETGVTQSPTHLIKTRGQQVTLRCSSQSGHNTVSWYQQALGQGPQFIFQYYREEENGRGNFPPRFSGLQFPNYSSELNVNALELDDSALYLCASSLGGGSGELFFGEGSRLTVL.

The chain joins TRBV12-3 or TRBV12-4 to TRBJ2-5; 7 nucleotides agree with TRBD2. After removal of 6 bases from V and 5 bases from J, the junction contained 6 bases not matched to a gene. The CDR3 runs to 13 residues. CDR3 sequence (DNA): TGTGCCAGCAGAGTAGCGGGTGGCGAGACCCAGTACTTC. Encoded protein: CASRVAGGETQYF.

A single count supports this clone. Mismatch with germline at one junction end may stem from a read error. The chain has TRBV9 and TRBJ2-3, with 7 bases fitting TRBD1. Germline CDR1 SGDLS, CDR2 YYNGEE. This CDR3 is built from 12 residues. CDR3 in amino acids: CASSENRGSVHF. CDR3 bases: TGTGCCAGCAGCGAAAACAGGGGTTCAGTTCATTTT.

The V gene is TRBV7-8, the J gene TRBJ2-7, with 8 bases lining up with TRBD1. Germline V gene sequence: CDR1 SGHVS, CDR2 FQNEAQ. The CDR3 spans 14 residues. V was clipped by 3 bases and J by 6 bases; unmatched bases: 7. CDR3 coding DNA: TGTGCCAGCAGCTTGGGGCGGACAGGGTTCGAGCAGTACTTC. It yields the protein CASSLGRTGFEQYF.

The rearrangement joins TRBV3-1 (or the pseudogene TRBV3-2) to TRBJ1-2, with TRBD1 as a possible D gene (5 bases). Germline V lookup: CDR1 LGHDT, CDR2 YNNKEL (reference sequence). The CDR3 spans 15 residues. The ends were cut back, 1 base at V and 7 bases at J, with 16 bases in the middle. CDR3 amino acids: CASSQGGGQRSGYTF. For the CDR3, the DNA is TGTGCCAGCAGCCAAGGCGGGGGTCAAAGGAGTGGCTACACCTTC.

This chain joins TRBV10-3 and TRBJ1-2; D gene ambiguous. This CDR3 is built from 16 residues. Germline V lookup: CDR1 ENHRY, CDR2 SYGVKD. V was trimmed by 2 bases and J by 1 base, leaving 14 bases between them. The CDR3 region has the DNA TGTGCCATCAGTGAGGAGGGTATGGGGAATAACTATGGCTACACCTTC. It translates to CAISEEGMGNNYGYTF.

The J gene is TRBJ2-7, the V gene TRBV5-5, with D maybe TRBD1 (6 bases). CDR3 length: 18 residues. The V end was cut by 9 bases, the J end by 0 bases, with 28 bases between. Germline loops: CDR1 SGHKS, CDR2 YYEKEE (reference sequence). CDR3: CATLTSLKDRKVSYEQYF. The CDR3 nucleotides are TGTGCCACCCTTACGTCCCTCAAGGACAGAAAAGTCTCCTACGAGCAGTACTTC.

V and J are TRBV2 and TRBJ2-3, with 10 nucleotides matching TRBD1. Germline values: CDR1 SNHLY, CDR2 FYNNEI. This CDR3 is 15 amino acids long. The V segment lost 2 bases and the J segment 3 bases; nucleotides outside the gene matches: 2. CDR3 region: CASSEWTGGTDTQYF. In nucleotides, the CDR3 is TGTGCCAGCAGTGAATGGACAGGGGGGACAGATACGCAGTATTTT.

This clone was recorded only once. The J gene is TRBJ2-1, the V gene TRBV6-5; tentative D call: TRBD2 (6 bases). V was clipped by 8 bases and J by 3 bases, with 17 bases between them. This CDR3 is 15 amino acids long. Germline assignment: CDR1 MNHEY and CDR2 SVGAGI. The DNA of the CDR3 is TGTGCCAGCTCCGAAGGACTAACCAGCTACAATGAGCAGTTCTTC. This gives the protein CASSEGLTSYNEQFF.

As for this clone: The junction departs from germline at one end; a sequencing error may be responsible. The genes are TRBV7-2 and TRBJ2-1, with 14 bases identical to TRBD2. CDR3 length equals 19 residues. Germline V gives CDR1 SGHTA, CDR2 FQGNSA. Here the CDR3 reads CANSSGTSGGTGSYNEQFF. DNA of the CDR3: TGTGCCAACAGCAGCGGGACTAGCGGGGGAACCGGGTCCTACAATGAGCAGTTCTTC.